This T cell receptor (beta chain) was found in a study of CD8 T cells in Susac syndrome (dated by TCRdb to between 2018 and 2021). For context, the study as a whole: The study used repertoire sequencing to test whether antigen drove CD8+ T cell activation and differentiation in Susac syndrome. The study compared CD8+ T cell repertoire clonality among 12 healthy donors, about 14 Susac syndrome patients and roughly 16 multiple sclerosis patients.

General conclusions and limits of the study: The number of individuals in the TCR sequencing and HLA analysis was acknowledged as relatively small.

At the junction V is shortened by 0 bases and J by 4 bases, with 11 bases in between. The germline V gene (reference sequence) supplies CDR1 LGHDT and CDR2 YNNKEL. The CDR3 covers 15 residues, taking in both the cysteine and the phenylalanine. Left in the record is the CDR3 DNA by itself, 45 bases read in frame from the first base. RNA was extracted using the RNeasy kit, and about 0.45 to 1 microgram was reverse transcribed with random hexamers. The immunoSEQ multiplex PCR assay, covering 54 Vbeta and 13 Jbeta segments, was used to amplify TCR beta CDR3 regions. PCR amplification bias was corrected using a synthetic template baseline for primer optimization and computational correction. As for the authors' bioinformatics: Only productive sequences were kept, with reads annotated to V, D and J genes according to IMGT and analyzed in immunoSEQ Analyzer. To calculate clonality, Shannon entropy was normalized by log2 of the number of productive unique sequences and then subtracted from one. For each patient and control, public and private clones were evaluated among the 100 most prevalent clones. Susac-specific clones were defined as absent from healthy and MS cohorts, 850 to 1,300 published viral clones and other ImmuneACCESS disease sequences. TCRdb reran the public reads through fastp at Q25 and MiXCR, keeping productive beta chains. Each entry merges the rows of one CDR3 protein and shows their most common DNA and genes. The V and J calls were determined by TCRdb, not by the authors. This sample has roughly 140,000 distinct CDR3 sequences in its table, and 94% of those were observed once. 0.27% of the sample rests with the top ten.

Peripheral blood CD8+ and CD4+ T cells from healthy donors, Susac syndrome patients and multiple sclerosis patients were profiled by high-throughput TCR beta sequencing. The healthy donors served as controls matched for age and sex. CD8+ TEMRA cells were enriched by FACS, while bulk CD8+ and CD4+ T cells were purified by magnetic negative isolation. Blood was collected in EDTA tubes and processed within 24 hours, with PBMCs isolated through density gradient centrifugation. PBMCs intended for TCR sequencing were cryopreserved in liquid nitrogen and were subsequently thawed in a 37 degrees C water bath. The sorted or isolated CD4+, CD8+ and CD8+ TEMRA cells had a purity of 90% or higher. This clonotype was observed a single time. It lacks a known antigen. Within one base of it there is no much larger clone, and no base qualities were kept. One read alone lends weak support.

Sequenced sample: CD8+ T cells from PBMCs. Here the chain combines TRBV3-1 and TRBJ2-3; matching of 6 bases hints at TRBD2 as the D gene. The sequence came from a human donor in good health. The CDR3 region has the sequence CASSQDEGRSDTQYF. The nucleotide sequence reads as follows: TGTGCCAGCAGCCAAGATGAAGGGAGGTCAGATACGCAGTATTTT.